The entry below describes one T cell receptor beta chain. The naive CD8 fraction comprised CD45RO-negative cells positively selected for CCR7 and excluded terminally differentiated effector memory CD45RA+ cells. The donor population consisted of healthy HIV-negative adults with no recent acute infections or vaccinations. The sample originates from a study of shared clonotypes between healthy human individuals. Assay execution took place at the deep level. An even split of each subset's genomic DNA across several immunoSEQ plates was performed. Assay used: immunoSEQ multiplex PCR; TCRdb lists only in-frame clones, some missing. Of about 2,100,000 clones in the sample, 90% to 95% were seen once. CDR1 and CDR2 from the germline V gene are MDHEN and SYDVKM. Deletions cut 3 bases from V and 6 bases from J, with 12 bases between. The CDR3 is 14 residues long.

The chain couples TRBV28 to TRBJ2-1, with unresolved D. What was sequenced was naive CD8+ T cells from PBMCs. The receptor comes from a man aged 18 to 30 in good health. Some clones in this sample may be carry-over from other donors' samples. CDR3: CASSFRTISNEQFF. The CDR3 nucleotides read TGTGCCAGCAGTTTTCGGACCATCTCCAATGAGCAGTTCTTC. The full variable domain, its missing parts supplied by reference TRBV28 and TRBJ2-1, is DVKVTQSSRYLVKRTGEKVFLECVQDMDHENMFWYRQDPGLGLRLIYFSYDVKMKEKGDIPEGYSVSREKKERFSLILESASTNQTSMYLCASSFRTISNEQFFGPGTRLTVL.